This T cell receptor (beta chain) was sequenced during a study of CD8 T cells in ankylosing spondylitis (dated 2017 in TCRdb). In terms of the full investigation: The study set out to find disease-linked TCR variants by profiling T cell receptor beta repertoires in ankylosing spondylitis patients and healthy donors. The full study cohort was made up of over 20 ankylosing spondylitis patients and 108 healthy donors. Peripheral blood was sampled, and synovial fluid was additionally collected from ankylosing spondylitis patients. The full study reports these points: Blood from ankylosing spondylitis patients appeared to be characterized by a TCR beta motif made up of under ten highly homologous amino acid variants. A CD8+ phenotype was shown by the disease-linked clones, which were found at relatively low frequencies in peripheral blood. The disease-linked clones were reported as significantly enriched in matched synovial fluid samples from ankylosing spondylitis patients. Some motif variants had previously been reported in the synovial fluid and blood of reactive arthritis patients, which suggests shared mechanisms of disease initiation.

Per the germline V gene, LGHNA is the CDR1 and YNFKEQ is the CDR2. The CDR3, cysteine through phenylalanine, is 14 amino acids long. Just CDR3 DNA is preserved here, 42 bases in frame from base 1. After removal of 4 bases from V and 4 bases from J, the junction retains 4 bases not matched to a gene. This clonotype was counted ten times or more. The antigen it recognizes is unknown. No much larger clone is present one base from it, and per-base qualities are unavailable. For sequencing, an Illumina HiSeq 2500 was employed. TCR beta libraries were prepared by quantitative 5'-RACE with molecular barcodes. The study's own analysis went as follows. Disease-linked TCR variants were identified with a new computational method built on a probabilistic model of VDJ rearrangement. TCRdb trimmed the raw reads at Q25, called clones with MiXCR and kept productive beta chains. Each entry merges the rows of one CDR3 protein and shows their most common DNA and genes. These V and J calls are TCRdb output, not the study's own analysis. This sample gives 700,000 to 1,000,000 distinct CDR3 sequences in total; 12% of them show up just once. The leading ten clones occupy roughly 0.51% of the sample.

Recombination linked TRBV4-2 to TRBJ1-2; TRBD1 lines up with 9 middle nucleotides. The source is a male donor with ankylosing spondylitis. The material sequenced was blood, either unsorted or a sorted T cell fraction (not recorded which). The CDR3 in this case is CASSPGTGRYGYTF. In nucleotide form, the sequence is TGTGCCAGCAGCCCCGGGACAGGGCGCTATGGCTACACCTTC.